This TCR beta chain appears in the sequencing data of a study of blood T cell repertoires in COVID-19. Germline CDR1 is SGHRS and CDR2 is YFSETQ. CDR3 length equals 14 residues. V was clipped by 4 bases and J by 0 bases, with 10 bases between them. In the authors' workflow: Reference gene primer amplification yielded estimated nucleated cell counts. Libraries were prepared by immunoSEQ multiplex PCR; TCRdb keeps only in-frame clonotypes and omits some of them. V, J and clone size are taken as reported in that table, and D and trimming were inferred from the DNA itself. This sample has some 140,000 clones; more than 75% occur once, and the top ten carry around 12%.

The chain links TRBV5-1 to TRBJ1-1, with D possibly TRBD1 on 5 matching bases. This TCR derives from a man older than 75 with acute or convalescent COVID-19. Material: peripheral blood. The CDR3 region is CASSRMGLNTEAFF. The CDR3 nucleotides read TGCGCCAGCAGCCGGATGGGGCTGAACACTGAAGCTTTCTTT.